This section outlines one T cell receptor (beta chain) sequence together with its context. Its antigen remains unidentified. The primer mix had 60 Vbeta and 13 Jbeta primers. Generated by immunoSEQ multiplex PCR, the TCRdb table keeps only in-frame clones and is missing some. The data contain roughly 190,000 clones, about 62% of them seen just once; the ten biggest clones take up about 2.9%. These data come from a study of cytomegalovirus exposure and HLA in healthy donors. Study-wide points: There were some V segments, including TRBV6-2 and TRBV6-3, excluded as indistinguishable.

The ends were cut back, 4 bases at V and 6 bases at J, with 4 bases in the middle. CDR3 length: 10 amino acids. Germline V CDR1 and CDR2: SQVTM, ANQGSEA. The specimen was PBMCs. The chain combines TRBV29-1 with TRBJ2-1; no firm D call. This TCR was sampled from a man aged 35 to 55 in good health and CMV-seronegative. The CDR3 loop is CSVGSNEQFF. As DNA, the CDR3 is TGCAGCGTTGGTAGCAATGAGCAGTTCTTC.